This T cell receptor beta chain was observed in a study of CD8 T cells in Susac syndrome. The RNA, about 0.5 to 1 ug, was put through reverse transcription using random hexamers. TCRdb reprocessed the immunoSEQ multiplex PCR reads via MiXCR and lists one record per CDR3 protein. The sample holds roughly 200,000 distinct CDR3 sequences, just under 95% seen once. Between the trimmed V and J ends, which lost 3 bases and 9 bases, there was a span of 13 bases. The CDR3 runs 14 residues. The germline CDR1 and CDR2 sequences are SGHRS and YFSETQ. This sequence joins TRBV5-1 and TRBJ1-6; maybe TRBD1 (6 bases). The sample taken for sequencing was CD4+ T cells from PBMCs. The TCR originated in a human donor with Susac syndrome. The CDR3 loop is CASSSGQGSSPLHF. The CDR3 region has the DNA TGCGCCAGCAGCTCGGGACAAGGGAGTTCACCCCTCCACTTT.